The 2 T cell receptor beta chains below all came from one sample that was sequenced in a study of shared clonotypes between healthy human individuals. Sequencing used immunoSEQ multiplex PCR; TCRdb keeps in-frame clones, though not all of them. The sample holds 400,000 to 550,000 clones, roughly 78% seen once. The sequenced sample consisted of PBMCs. The receptors were sampled from a woman aged 40 to 50 in good health. Some clones in this sample may be carry-over from other donors' samples.

This clone was seen a handful of times. The chain recombines TRBV5-6 with TRBJ2-7; TRBD1 matches at 8 bases. Germline values: CDR1 SGHDT, CDR2 YYEEEE. The CDR3 is 15 residues long. Losses at the gene ends were 4 bases for V and 5 bases for J; bases not matched to a gene: 11. This CDR3 is CASSNRDRRVHEQYF. CDR3 bases: TGTGCCAGCAGCAACCGGGACAGGAGGGTCCACGAGCAGTACTTC.

The rearrangement links TRBV2 to TRBJ1-5; 9 nucleotides align to TRBD1. The CDR3 length is 15 residues. V shed 10 bases, J shed 0 bases, and the junction held 7 bases outside the gene matches. Germline V gene lookup returns CDR1 SNHLY and CDR2 FYNNEI. The CDR3 sequence: CATRDRDFSNQPQHF. CDR3 coding DNA: TGTGCCACCCGGGACAGGGACTTTAGCAATCAGCCCCAGCATTTT.